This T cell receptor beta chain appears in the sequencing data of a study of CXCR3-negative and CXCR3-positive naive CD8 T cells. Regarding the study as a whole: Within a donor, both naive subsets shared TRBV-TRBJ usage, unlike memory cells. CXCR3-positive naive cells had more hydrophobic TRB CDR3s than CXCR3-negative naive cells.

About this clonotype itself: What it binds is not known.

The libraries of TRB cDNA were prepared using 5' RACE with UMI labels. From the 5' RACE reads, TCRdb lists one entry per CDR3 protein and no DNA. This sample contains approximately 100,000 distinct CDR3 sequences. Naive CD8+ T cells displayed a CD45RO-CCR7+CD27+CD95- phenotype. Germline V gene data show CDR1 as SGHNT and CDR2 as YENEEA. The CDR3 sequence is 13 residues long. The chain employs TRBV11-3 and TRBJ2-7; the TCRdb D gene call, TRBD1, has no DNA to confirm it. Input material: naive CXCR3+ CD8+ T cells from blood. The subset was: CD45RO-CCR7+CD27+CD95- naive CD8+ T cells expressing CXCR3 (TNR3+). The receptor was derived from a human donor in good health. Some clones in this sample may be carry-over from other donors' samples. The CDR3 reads CASSFPGANEQYF.